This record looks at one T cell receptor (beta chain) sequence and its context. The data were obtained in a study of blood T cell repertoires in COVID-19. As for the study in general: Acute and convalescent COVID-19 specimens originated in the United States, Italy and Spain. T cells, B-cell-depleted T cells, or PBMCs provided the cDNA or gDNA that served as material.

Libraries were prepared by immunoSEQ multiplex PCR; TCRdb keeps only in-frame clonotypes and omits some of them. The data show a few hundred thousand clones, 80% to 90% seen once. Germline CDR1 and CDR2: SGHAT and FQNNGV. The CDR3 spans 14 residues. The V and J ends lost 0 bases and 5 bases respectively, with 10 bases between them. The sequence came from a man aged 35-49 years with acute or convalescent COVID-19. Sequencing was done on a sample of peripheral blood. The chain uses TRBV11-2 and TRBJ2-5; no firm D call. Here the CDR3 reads CASSLDPAAETQYF. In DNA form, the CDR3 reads TGTGCCAGCAGCTTAGATCCAGCAGCGGAGACCCAGTACTTC.